A selection of T cell receptor beta chains follows, all from one sample in a study of blood T cell repertoires in COVID-19. Produced via immunoSEQ multiplex PCR; TCRdb's table is partial and in-frame only. The table has some 330,000 clones, roughly four fifths seen once; the top ten hold approximately 5%. The specimen was PBMCs or T cells enriched from blood (not recorded which). These TCRs come from a woman aged 45-65 years who had recovered from COVID-19. Both conserved end residues are trimmed from each CDR3. The order of the fields is clone size, V gene, J gene, CDR3 protein. Clone size is shown for a subset of rows, as once, few, many or a class of expanded clone.

>-|TRBV6-1|TRBJ1-6
ASSEHPGQGSGSPLH
>-|TRBV18|TRBJ1-2
ASSPGQDYGYT
>-|TRBV4-1|TRBJ1-2
ASSQEGPLGKGYT
>-|TRBV29-1|TRBJ2-7
SVEVAGPHGLQY
>-|TRBV4-3|TRBJ2-1
ASSQELAGGVYEQF
>once|TRBV5-4|TRBJ2-1
ASSPDSSSYNEQF
>-|TRBV5-4|TRBJ2-2
ASSEGTLTGELF
>-|TRBV19|TRBJ1-5
ASSQVVSNQPQH
>-|TRBV9|TRBJ2-2
ASSPNPYRGHTGELF
>-|TRBV5-1|TRBJ1-2
ASSLGLGADYGYT
>-|TRBV7-6|TRBJ1-1
ASSSDPRRMNTEAF
>-|TRBV6-5|TRBJ2-7
ASTSGGHSYEQY
>once|TRBV7-2|TRBJ2-7
ASTSTGGTRTYEQY
>-|TRBV7-2|TRBJ2-5
ASSVQKQGAGETQY
>-|TRBV19|TRBJ2-1
VSSGLLNEQF
>-|TRBV9|TRBJ1-2
ASSVARSGDGYT
>-|TRBV18|TRBJ1-2
ASSPGQDFSYGYT
>-|TRBV9|TRBJ2-7
ASSSHDTGATYEQY
>-|TRBV5-1|TRBJ1-6
ASSLSPGQGLSYSPLH
>-|TRBV6-5|TRBJ2-1
ASSPTGQASEQF
>once|TRBV7-2|TRBJ1-2
ASSARRGGYGYT
>-|TRBV7-9|TRBJ2-1
ASSLQQDYRISEQF
>few|TRBV27|TRBJ1-2
ASSRQSTGTGISIYGYT
>-|TRBV6-5|TRBJ1-1
ASSQHRVTEAF
>-|TRBV13|TRBJ1-1
ASSEKQGPINTEAF
>-|TRBV28|TRBJ1-4
ASSSGSTNEKLF
>few|TRBV2|TRBJ2-1
ASTRTSGRASNEQF
>once|TRBV5-1|TRBJ2-7
ASSLGGGGIYEQY
>-|TRBV6-5|TRBJ1-6
ASPHSEPGNSPLH
>-|TRBV7-2|TRBJ2-7
ASNRYRDYEQY
>-|TRBV6-6|TRBJ2-3
ASSRVGGGGTDTQY
>-|TRBV7-2|TRBJ1-1
ASSPAGGRTEAF
>-|TRBV10-3|TRBJ1-1
AISEPSGRGTAQAF
>-|TRBV5-3|TRBJ1-5
ARSLRQGGQPQH
>-|TRBV28|TRBJ1-5
ASSGTGQGVGQPQH
>-|TRBV20-1|TRBJ1-1
SASGARAEAF
>-|TRBV11-3|TRBJ2-7
ASSLEAVSYEQY
>-|TRBV19|TRBJ1-6
ASSIVNSPLH
>-|TRBV5-3|TRBJ1-1
ARETDRQMSNTEAF
>-|TRBV3-1/TRBV3-2|TRBJ1-1
ASSHGDRPGEAF
>-|TRBV7-8|TRBJ2-5
ASATHTLQETQY
>-|TRBV27|TRBJ2-7
ASSLGTGAEQY
>-|TRBV4-2|TRBJ2-1
ASSQQPGGMYNEQF
>-|TRBV30|TRBJ2-7
AWKISGSYEQY
>-|TRBV4-3|TRBJ2-1
ASSQEGAGGPDEQF
>-|TRBV4-2|TRBJ2-1
ASSARLAGEGGGGNEQF
>-|TRBV28|TRBJ1-5
ASRYGWGNQPQH
>-|TRBV19|TRBJ2-5
ASSATWTQETQY
>-|TRBV30|TRBJ1-1
AWSVRDEAF
>-|TRBV3-1/TRBV3-2|TRBJ2-3
ASSPGVLSGATDTQY
>-|TRBV11-3|TRBJ2-1
ASSSTSDNEQF